This TCR beta chain was documented in a study of blood T cells in healthy people across ages. CDR3 length: 15 residues. V lost 5 bases and J lost 9, with 22 bases in between. Germline CDR1 and CDR2: MNHNY and SVGAGI (reference sequence). Through a sample-barcoded 5' primer and a J-beta primer mix, a second PCR was run for roughly 6 to 12 cycles. TCRdb used MiXCR to reprocess the 5' RACE reads, holding one entry per CDR3 protein. The sample comprises 1,500,000 or so distinct CDR3 sequences, less than 45% of which are singletons, and under 5% rests with the top ten. This TCR derives from a woman between 18 and 29 years old in good health. Material for sequencing was blood. V is TRBV6-6 and J is TRBJ1-1, with D unresolved. As DNA, the CDR3 is TGTGCCAGCAGTGCGAACCGGGGTAACCCTCCCCAAGCTTTCTTT. Its translation: CASSANRGNPPQAFF.